This passage covers 14 T cell receptor beta chains from one sample sequenced in a study of neoadjuvant nivolumab and ipilimumab in lung cancer. Sequencing used immunoSEQ multiplex PCR; TCRdb keeps in-frame clones, though not all of them. The sample lists 20,000 to 25,000 clones, 82% occurring once. The sequencing used peripheral blood, collected before neoadjuvant nivolumab, alone or with ipilimumab. Source of these receptors: an adult with non-small cell lung cancer.

The chain combines TRBV5-1 with TRBJ2-1; D ambiguous. The V end lost 0 bases, the J end lost 3 bases, and 7 bases lay between the germline ends. This CDR3 region has 14 residues. The germline V gene has CDR1 SGHRS and CDR2 YFSETQ. The CDR3 DNA sequence: TGCGCCAGCAGCTTGGACAGTTTCTACAATGAGCAGTTCTTC. Translated: CASSLDSFYNEQFF.

The V and J genes are TRBV11-3 and TRBJ1-1; TRBD1 might be the D (6 bases). This CDR3 contains 17 residues. The V and J ends lost 4 bases and 1 base respectively, with 19 bases between them. CDR1 is SGHNT and CDR2 is YENEEA in the germline V gene. The CDR3 DNA follows: TGTGCCAGCAGCTCACCCGGATGGGACAACTCGAACACTGAAGCTTTCTTT. It codes for CASSSPGWDNSNTEAFF.

The chain recombines TRBV28 with TRBJ2-7; TRBD1 is a possible D gene (5 bases). V shed 10 bases and J shed 2 bases, with 18 bases lying between them. The CDR3 consists of 14 residues. The germline V gene has CDR1 MDHEN and CDR2 SYDVKM. DNA for the CDR3: TGTGCCATTCAAGCAATCGCAGGGACCTACGAGCAGTACTTC. Encoded protein: CAIQAIAGTYEQYF.

The chain has TRBV30 and TRBJ2-3, with D unclear. The ends were cut back, 3 bases at V and 5 bases at J, with 9 bases in the middle. This CDR3 region has 12 residues. Germline assignment: CDR1 GTSNPN and CDR2 SVGIG (reference sequence). The DNA of the CDR3 is TGTGCCTGGAGGATGATCGGAGATACGCAGTATTTT. Protein product: CAWRMIGDTQYF.

The chain uses TRBV9 and TRBJ2-1; 10 bases line up with TRBD1. This CDR3 is built from 17 residues. Germline V gives CDR1 SGDLS, CDR2 YYNGEE. After removal of 4 bases from V and 0 bases from J, the junction contained 7 bases not matched to a gene. CDR3 protein: CASSSPGQGSSYNEQFF. The CDR3 nucleotides are TGTGCCAGCAGCTCCCCGGGACAGGGGAGCTCCTACAATGAGCAGTTCTTC.

The V call is TRBV5-5, the J call TRBJ2-7; D remains unclear. Germline CDR1 reads SGHKS; CDR2 reads YYEKEE (reference sequence). The CDR3 runs to 13 residues. V gave up 9 bases and J gave up 2 bases, with 15 bases separating them. CDR3: CATALGRAYEQYF. In DNA form, the CDR3 reads TGTGCCACCGCCCTTGGTAGGGCCTACGAGCAGTACTTC.

The V and J genes are TRBV7-2 and TRBJ2-5, with 13 bases matching TRBD2. Germline values: CDR1 SGHTA, CDR2 FQGNSA. The CDR3 loop spans 15 amino acids. J was trimmed by 4 bases and V by 6 bases; bases with no gene match: 5. Written as DNA, the CDR3 is TGTGCCAGCAGATCCACTAGCGGGAGGGGAGAGACCCAGTACTTC. Amino acids: CASRSTSGRGETQYF. The full variable domain, with the rest looked up from reference TRBV7-2 and TRBJ2-5, is GAGVSQSPSNKVTEKGKDVELRCDPISGHTALYWYRQSLGQGLEFLIYFQGNSAPDKSGLPSDRFSAERTGGSVSTLTIQRTQQEDSAVYLCASRSTSGRGETQYFGPGTRLLVL.

The chain is built from TRBV5-1 and TRBJ2-7; D is ambiguous. Germline CDR1 SGHRS, CDR2 YFSETQ. Deletions cut 5 bases from V and 6 bases from J, with 15 bases between. The CDR3 is 13 residues long. DNA of the CDR3: TGCGCCAGCAGATTTGAGCGCGGCGCCGAGCAGTACTTC. As protein: CASRFERGAEQYF.

V gene TRBV6-5 combines with J gene TRBJ2-7; 8 bases fit TRBD2. CDR1 is MNHEY, CDR2 SVGAGI, per germline. J gave up 5 bases and V 7 bases, and 7 bases lay outside the gene matches. The CDR3 is 13 residues long. The CDR3 nucleotides are TGTGCCAGCACCTCCACAGCGGGAGACGAGCAGTACTTC. Translated, it gives CASTSTAGDEQYF.

This chain joins TRBV11-2 and TRBJ2-2; D might be TRBD1 (5 bases). V lost 7 bases and J 6 bases, leaving 18 bases between the germline ends. From germline, CDR1 is SGHAT and CDR2 FQNNGV. This CDR3 is 15 amino acids long. CDR3 sequence reads: CASTQGRVYAGELFF. The DNA of the CDR3 is TGTGCCAGCACCCAGGGAAGGGTTTACGCCGGGGAGCTGTTTTTT.

The sample holds a few counts of this clone. This chain uses TRBV7-9 with TRBJ2-3; possible D gene TRBD1, 6 bases. CDR3 length: 13 residues. Germline V gene sequence: CDR1 SEHNR, CDR2 FQNEAQ (reference sequence). V was cut by 5 bases and J by 4 bases, with 10 bases left in between. CDR3 in amino acids: CASSPRGPDTQYF. CDR3 sequence (DNA): TGTGCCAGCAGCCCCAGGGGTCCAGATACGCAGTATTTT.

CDR3 sequence (DNA): TGTGCCAGCAGCAGGACCGTCGAGAGTCAGCCCCAGCATTTT. Its protein product is CASSRTVESQPQHF. V gene TRBV9 combines with J gene TRBJ1-5; D gene unclear. Germline CDR1 reads SGDLS; CDR2 reads YYNGEE. V was cut by 4 bases and J by 6 bases, with 14 bases left in between. The CDR3 covers 14 residues.

CDR3 protein: CASSLGSEYNEQFF. The CDR3 nucleotides are TGTGCCAGCAGCTTAGGATCAGAGTACAATGAGCAGTTCTTC. The genes are TRBV11-2 and TRBJ2-1; D ambiguous. The CDR3 is 14 amino acids. The germline V gene encodes CDR1 SGHAT and CDR2 FQNNGV. V lost 1 base, J lost 4 bases, and 8 bases lay in between. Based on the CDR3 plus reference TRBV11-2 and TRBJ2-1, the full variable domain is EAGVAQSPRYKIIEKRQSVAFWCNPISGHATLYWYQQILGQGPKLLIQFQNNGVVDDSQLPKDRFSAERLKGVDSTLKIQPAKLEDSAVYLCASSLGSEYNEQFFGPGTRLTVL.

The V call is TRBV5-4, the J call TRBJ1-1; no firm D call. CDR1 and CDR2 from the germline V gene are SGHNT and YYREEE (reference sequence). Trimming shortened V by 0 bases and J by 4 bases, and 10 bases separated the two germline ends. The CDR3 covers 14 residues. DNA for the CDR3: TGTGCCAGCAGCTTGGTTCCCGGGAGCACTGAAGCTTTCTTT. Translating it yields CASSLVPGSTEAFF.